These T cell receptor beta chains were read from a single sample in a study of spatial heterogeneity in lung cancer. One entry per CDR3 protein results from TCRdb running MiXCR on the 5' RACE reads. Here the sample spans roughly 9,800 distinct CDR3 sequences, approximately 12% being singletons. Sequenced here: lung tumor tissue, sampled at surgery. Receptors originate from a female donor with early-stage non-small cell lung cancer. Both conserved end residues are part of each CDR3. A D gene is named only where the DNA matches it firmly. Rows give clone size only sometimes, using once, few, many, or a class for an expanded clone.

>TRBV27|medium-sized|TRBJ1-1|TRBD1
TGTGCCAGCAGTTTAGGGGACAGGGTTCGCACTGAAGCTTTCTTT
CASSLGDRVRTEAFF
>TRBV20-1|many|TRBJ1-1|-
TGCAGTGCTAGAGAGGTCAGTCTGAACACTGAAGCTTTCTTT
CSAREVSLNTEAFF
>TRBV6-2/TRBV6-3|-|TRBJ2-5|TRBD1
TGTGCCAGCAGCCGGGACAGCCAGCAAGAGACCCAGTACTTC
CASSRDSQQETQYF
>TRBV6-1|-|TRBJ2-3|-
TGTGCCACCCCGGACTGGATCACAGATACGCAGTATTTT
CATPDWITDTQYF
>TRBV7-2|medium-sized|TRBJ1-2|-
TGTGCCAGCAGCTTTCCGACATATGGCTACACCTTC
CASSFPTYGYTF
>TRBV27|many|TRBJ2-7|TRBD1
TGTGCCAGCAGTTCCTATCGTACCGACAGGGGATTTTCCTACGAGCAGTACTTC
CASSSYRTDRGFSYEQYF
>TRBV2|-|TRBJ2-7|TRBD2
TGTGCCAGCAGTCGGTCTAGCGGGAGGGCCGACTCCTACGAGCAGTACTTC
CASSRSSGRADSYEQYF
>TRBV6-1|many|TRBJ1-1|-
TGTGCCAGCAGTGACCGGCAGACATACACTGAAGCTTTCTTT
CASSDRQTYTEAFF
>TRBV29-1|-|TRBJ2-5|-
TGCAGCGCTGCACAGGGTCAAGAGACCCAGTACTTC
CSAAQGQETQYF
>TRBV28|medium-sized|TRBJ2-7|-
TGTGCCAGCAGGCCTTCTGGGTACCACTACGAGCAGTACTTC
CASRPSGYHYEQYF
>TRBV6-5|-|TRBJ1-2|TRBD1
TGTGCCAGCAGTTACGGGGGACAGGGTATGAGTGGCTACACCTTC
CASSYGGQGMSGYTF
>TRBV20-1|many|TRBJ2-1|-
TGCAGTGCTTCCTCGGGGCGCGGGGTGCAAGGTGAGCAGTTCTTC
CSASSGRGVQGEQFF
>TRBV14|few|TRBJ2-7|-
TGTGCCAGCAGCCAAACCTACGAGCAGTACTTC
CASSQTYEQYF
>TRBV28|-|TRBJ2-1|-
TGTGCCAGCAGCCACTCGACTAGCAATGAGCAGTTCTTC
CASSHSTSNEQFF
>TRBV12-3/TRBV12-4|few|TRBJ1-4|-
TGTGCCAGCAGTCGCGACACCTATGAAAAACTGTTTTTT
CASSRDTYEKLFF
>TRBV20-1|many|TRBJ1-1|-
TGCAGTGCTAGACTTTACAAGGGTAACACTGAAGCTTTCTTT
CSARLYKGNTEAFF
>TRBV20-1|-|TRBJ2-1|-
TGCAGTGCCCAGGGCGGGCGAAACAATGAGCAGTCCTTC
CSAQGGRNNEQSF
>TRBV3-1|many|TRBJ1-4|TRBD1
TGTGCCAGCAGCCAAGTGGGGGACAGGGGTTCGCGGCGTGAAAAACTGTTTTTT
CASSQVGDRGSRREKLFF
>TRBV5-4|medium-sized|TRBJ1-2|-
TGTGCCAGCAGCTTGAACGGGGGCTACACCTTC
CASSLNGGYTF
>TRBV19|medium-sized|TRBJ1-2|-
TGTGCCAGTAGTATGAACGGAGGCTACACCTTC
CASSMNGGYTF
>TRBV3-1|many|TRBJ2-1|-
TGTGCCAGCAGCCTGTTCGATGAGCAGTTCTTC
CASSLFDEQFF
>TRBV5-4|many|TRBJ2-7|-
TGTGCCAGCAGCTTGGAGAGGGGAGGCTACGAGCAGTACTTC
CASSLERGGYEQYF
>TRBV10-2|many|TRBJ2-3|TRBD2
TGCGCCAGCCATAGCGGGGCCACAGATACGCAGTATTTT
CASHSGATDTQYF
>TRBV14|many|TRBJ1-1|-
TGTGCCAGCAGCCAAGGGCCACTGGGGGCTTTCTTT
CASSQGPLGAFF
>TRBV29-1|many|TRBJ2-1|-
TGCAGTTCCTGGTCGGGCCACTTAGGTTGGGGTGAGCAGTTCTTC
CSSWSGHLGWGEQFF
>TRBV18|many|TRBJ2-7|-
TGTGCCAGCTCACCACCGGCAGGGCCCTACGAGCAGTACTTC
CASSPPAGPYEQYF